This entry lists 27 T cell receptor beta chains sequenced from one sample in a study of blood T cell repertoires in COVID-19. Produced via immunoSEQ multiplex PCR; TCRdb's table is partial and in-frame only. This sample has 200,000 to 300,000 clones, with about three quarters found just once. Sequencing was performed on peripheral blood. The receptors come from a woman aged 80 or over with acute or convalescent COVID-19.

This clone has a single count. This chain uses TRBV3-1 (or the pseudogene TRBV3-2) with TRBJ1-6; 9 bases line up with TRBD1. The length of the CDR3 is 15 residues. The V and J ends lost 1 base and 11 bases, in that order; junction bases with no gene match: 6. Looked up from germline, CDR1 is LGHDT and CDR2 is YNNKEL (reference sequence). In DNA form, the CDR3 reads TGTGCCAGCAGCCAAGCAGGACAGGGGTTTACACCCCTCCACTTT. Protein sequence: CASSQAGQGFTPLHF.

This clone was detected only a few times. This chain connects TRBV29-1 to TRBJ1-2; 9 bases fit TRBD1. The V and J ends lost 6 bases and 2 bases, in that order; junction bases with no gene match: 1. Germline values: CDR1 SQVTM, CDR2 ANQGSEA. The CDR3 has 12 amino acids. The CDR3 spells CSVGTGNYGYTF. CDR3 bases: TGCAGCGTAGGGACAGGGAACTATGGCTACACCTTC.

The chain joins TRBV14 to TRBJ2-1; 14 positions match TRBD2. The CDR3 runs 17 residues. The germline V gene encodes CDR1 SGHDN and CDR2 FVKESK. Trimming took 4 bases from V and 3 from J; bases not matched to a gene: 5. CDR3 sequence reads: CASSPPGTSGSYNEQFF. The CDR3 bases are TGTGCCAGCAGCCCCCCTGGGACTAGCGGGAGCTACAATGAGCAGTTCTTC.

CDR3 region: CASSLGLLAGVGTGELFF. CDR3 nucleotide sequence: TGTGCCAGCAGCTTAGGGTTACTAGCGGGAGTGGGCACCGGGGAGCTGTTTTTT. This sequence joins TRBV7-2 and TRBJ2-2; 11 nucleotides match TRBD2. The germline gives CDR1 SGHTA, CDR2 FQGNSA. The CDR3 is made up of 18 amino acids. The V and J ends lost 1 base and 4 bases, in that order; junction bases with no gene match: 8.

The gene calls are TRBV6-4 and TRBJ1-5, with a weak D call TRBD1 (5 bases). This CDR3 is 13 amino acids long. The V end lost 6 bases, the J end lost 4 bases, and 10 bases lay between the germline ends. Germline-derived CDR1 and CDR2 are MRHNA and SNTAGT. The CDR3 nucleotides read TGTGCCAGCAGCGAGACAGAGAATCAGCCCCAGCATTTT. This codes for CASSETENQPQHF.

This chain connects TRBV19 to TRBJ2-7, with 7 nucleotides matching TRBD2. This CDR3 region has 16 residues. V lost 6 bases and J lost 2; bases outside the gene matches: 13. Germline loops: CDR1 LNHDA, CDR2 SQIVND (reference sequence). CDR3 residues: CASSHPRSGPPYEQYF. CDR3 nucleotide sequence: TGTGCCAGTAGCCACCCCCGTAGCGGGCCCCCCTACGAGCAGTACTTC. The whole variable domain, remainder taken from reference TRBV19 and TRBJ2-7, is DGGITQSPKYLFRKEGQNVTLSCEQNLNHDAMYWYRQDPGQGLRLIYYSQIVNDFQKGDIAEGYSVSREKKESFPLTVTSAQKNPTAFYLCASSHPRSGPPYEQYFGPGTRLTVT.

The chain has TRBV2 and TRBJ2-7; D is possibly TRBD2 (5 bases). V was trimmed by 0 bases and J by 2 bases, leaving 17 bases between them. CDR3 length: 17 amino acids. CDR1 and CDR2 (germline): SNHLY, FYNNEI. The CDR3 here is CASSEARAAVRTYEQYF. As DNA, the CDR3 is TGTGCCAGCAGTGAAGCTCGAGCGGCAGTCCGAACCTACGAGCAGTACTTC.

This clone was seen more than once but under ten times. The chain carries TRBV18 and TRBJ2-1; perhaps TRBD1 as D (5 bases). Per germline, CDR1 KGHSH and CDR2 LQKENI. This CDR3 has 13 amino acids. V lost 8 bases to trimming and J lost 5 bases, with 13 bases between them. DNA for the CDR3: TGTGCCAGCCAATTGACAGCTCACAATGAGCAGTTCTTC. Translated, it gives CASQLTAHNEQFF.

The genes are TRBV19 and TRBJ1-2; D remains ambiguous. Looked up from germline, CDR1 is LNHDA and CDR2 is SQIVND (reference sequence). The CDR3 is 14 amino acids. V was pared by 2 bases and J by 7 bases, with 14 bases between. In DNA, the CDR3 is TGTGCCAGTAGTATACCTCGGGGTCATCGTGGCTACACCTTC. Translation gives CASSIPRGHRGYTF.

V is TRBV21-1 and J is TRBJ1-5. TRBV21-1 represents a pseudogene. The CDR3 has 14 amino acids. CDR3 amino acids: CASKEQSRDQPQHF. The CDR3 DNA follows: TGTGCCAGCAAGGAACAGTCGCGGGATCAGCCCCAGCATTTT.

The J gene is TRBJ2-3, the V gene TRBV7-2, with TRBD2 identical over 8 bases. Per the germline V gene, CDR1 is SGHTA and CDR2 is FQGNSA. There are 14 residues in the CDR3. Germline trimming cut 3 bases from V and 3 bases from J; bases unmatched to any gene: 2. CDR3 DNA sequence: TGTGCCAGCAGCTTGACTAGCGTTACAGATACGCAGTATTTT. Protein sequence: CASSLTSVTDTQYF.

This chain connects TRBV10-3 to TRBJ2-3, with TRBD1 matching 7 bases. V was clipped by 4 bases and J by 2 bases; unmatched bases: 9. Germline V gene lookup returns CDR1 ENHRY and CDR2 SYGVKD. The CDR3 length is 16 residues. CDR3 region: CAISGWDSPYTDTQYF. As DNA, the CDR3 is TGTGCCATCAGTGGTTGGGACAGCCCTTACACAGATACGCAGTATTTT.

DNA of the CDR3: TGTGCCAGCAGCCAAGGACTAGTTTCCAATGAGCAGTTCTTC. It specifies CASSQGLVSNEQFF. This chain links TRBV3-1 (or the pseudogene TRBV3-2) with TRBJ2-1; D might be TRBD2 (6 bases). V was clipped by 1 base and J by 6 bases, with 10 bases between them. CDR1 and CDR2 (germline): LGHDT, YNNKEL (reference sequence). This CDR3 contains 14 residues.

The genes are TRBV6-2 or TRBV6-3 and TRBJ1-2; perhaps TRBD1 as D (6 bases). V gave up 4 bases and J gave up 3 bases, with 12 bases separating them. CDR1 MNHEY and CDR2 SVGEGT come from the germline V gene. The CDR3 spans 14 residues. The CDR3 loop is CASSSLRGHYGYTF. DNA of the CDR3: TGTGCCAGCAGTTCCCTCAGGGGCCACTATGGCTACACCTTC.

The chain combines TRBV7-9 with TRBJ1-2; 7 bases are a match to TRBD1. The CDR3 covers 14 residues. Germline V gene data show CDR1 as SEHNR and CDR2 as FQNEAQ (reference sequence). The V and J ends lost 3 bases and 4 bases, in that order; junction bases with no gene match: 5. The CDR3 nucleotides read TGTGCCAGCAGCTTCAGGGGGGCGGCCTATGGCTACACCTTC. Amino acid sequence: CASSFRGAAYGYTF.

The chain has TRBV6-5 and TRBJ1-1, with TRBD1 matching 8 bases. Losses at the gene ends were 6 bases for V and 5 bases for J; bases not matched to a gene: 11. Germline CDR1 MNHEY, CDR2 SVGAGI. The CDR3 covers 15 residues. CDR3 residues: CASRRGRGRSTEAFF. CDR3 nucleotides: TGTGCCAGCAGGCGCGGCAGGGGGCGCAGTACTGAAGCTTTCTTT.

This rearrangement joins TRBV2 to TRBJ2-7, with 10 positions matching TRBD2. This CDR3 spans 13 amino acids. Germline assignment: CDR1 SNHLY and CDR2 FYNNEI. V gave up 8 bases and J gave up 5 bases; unmatched junction bases: 6. The CDR3 loop is CASGGTSVHEQYF. The CDR3 DNA sequence: TGTGCCAGCGGAGGGACTAGCGTCCACGAGCAGTACTTC.

In its sample, this clone was seen once. DNA of the CDR3: TGCGCCATCGGACTAGCGGGAGGGGCAGATACGCAGTATTTT. Its translation is CAIGLAGGADTQYF. V is TRBV10-2 and J is TRBJ2-3; 15 bases line up with TRBD2. With V trimmed by 10 bases and J by 4 bases, 3 bases remained unmatched. The CDR3 runs 14 residues. The germline V gene encodes CDR1 WSHSY and CDR2 SAAADI.

This clone came up once. The chain joins TRBV5-1 to TRBJ2-5, with D uncertain. CDR3 length equals 14 residues. Per the germline V gene, CDR1 is SGHRS and CDR2 is YFSETQ. The V gene lost 0 bases and the J gene lost 3 bases, with 9 bases spanning the gap. The chain's CDR3 is CASSLEQLEETQYF. CDR3 in DNA: TGCGCCAGCAGCTTGGAACAGTTGGAAGAGACCCAGTACTTC.

The chain combines TRBV6-5 with TRBJ2-1; 7 nucleotides line up with TRBD1. V shed 0 bases and J 7 bases; nucleotides not matched to a gene: 6. The CDR3 totals 15 residues. Per the germline V gene, CDR1 is MNHEY and CDR2 is SVGAGI. CDR3 sequence (DNA): TGTGCCAGCAGTTACTCGAATGGCAGGGGGAATGAGCAGTTCTTC. Translated, it gives CASSYSNGRGNEQFF.

This clone was seen only a few times. V usage is TRBV3-1 (or the pseudogene TRBV3-2) and J usage is TRBJ1-2; D remains ambiguous. This CDR3 has 14 residues. V was cut by 7 bases and J by 3 bases, with 15 bases left in between. CDR1 LGHDT and CDR2 YNNKEL come from the germline V gene (reference sequence). CDR3: CASTGGSGYYGYTF. In nucleotides, the CDR3 is TGTGCCAGCACCGGAGGGTCGGGGTACTATGGCTACACCTTC.

The V call is TRBV25-1, the J call TRBJ1-2; D remains ambiguous. V lost 4 bases and J 4 bases, leaving 13 bases between the germline ends. Germline V gene lookup returns CDR1 MGHDK and CDR2 SYGVNS. This CDR3 is built from 14 residues. Here the CDR3 DNA reads TGTGCCAGCAGTGCATCAGGAAGTGTCTATGGCTACACCTTC. It is translated as CASSASGSVYGYTF.

V is TRBV2 and J is TRBJ2-5; D is unresolved. The germline V gene encodes CDR1 SNHLY and CDR2 FYNNEI. Trimming removed 7 bases from V and 5 bases from J, with 14 bases in between. This CDR3 has 13 residues. The chain's CDR3 is CASNIAVRETQYF. Written as DNA, the CDR3 is TGTGCCAGCAACATTGCAGTCCGTGAGACCCAGTACTTC.

V usage is TRBV19 and J usage is TRBJ1-5, with D perhaps matching TRBD1 (6 bases). The V gene's germline CDR1 is LNHDA and CDR2 SQIVND (reference sequence). V gave up 3 bases and J gave up 4 bases, with 13 bases separating them. This CDR3 contains 15 residues. CDR3 sequence (DNA): TGTGCCAGTAGTATCCGGGGGGCGGGAAATCAGCCCCAGCATTTT. Protein sequence: CASSIRGAGNQPQHF.

This clone appeared many times. The chain joins TRBV5-1 to TRBJ1-2; D is unresolved. Trimming removed 4 bases from V and 4 bases from J, with 11 bases in between. This CDR3 is 13 amino acids long. Germline loops: CDR1 SGHRS, CDR2 YFSETQ. This chain's CDR3 is CASSQGRVYGYTF. CDR3 in DNA: TGCGCCAGCAGCCAAGGCCGGGTCTATGGCTACACCTTC.

The chain carries TRBV5-4 and TRBJ2-1; 7 bases align to TRBD2. Germline V lookup: CDR1 SGHNT, CDR2 YYREEE (reference sequence). V shed 4 bases and J 7 bases; nucleotides not matched to a gene: 8. The CDR3 extends over 14 amino acids. Here the CDR3 DNA reads TGTGCCAGCAGCGGTGGGCGGGAGTTTAATGAGCAGTTCTTC. Protein: CASSGGREFNEQFF.

The chain carries TRBV5-1 and TRBJ1-2, with 7 nucleotides matching TRBD1. Germline CDR1 reads SGHRS; CDR2 reads YFSETQ. Trimming removed 5 bases from V and 5 bases from J; junction bases left unmatched: 3. The CDR3 consists of 12 residues. CDR3 DNA sequence: TGCGCCAGCAGTACGACAGGGTATGGCTACACCTTC. As protein: CASSTTGYGYTF.